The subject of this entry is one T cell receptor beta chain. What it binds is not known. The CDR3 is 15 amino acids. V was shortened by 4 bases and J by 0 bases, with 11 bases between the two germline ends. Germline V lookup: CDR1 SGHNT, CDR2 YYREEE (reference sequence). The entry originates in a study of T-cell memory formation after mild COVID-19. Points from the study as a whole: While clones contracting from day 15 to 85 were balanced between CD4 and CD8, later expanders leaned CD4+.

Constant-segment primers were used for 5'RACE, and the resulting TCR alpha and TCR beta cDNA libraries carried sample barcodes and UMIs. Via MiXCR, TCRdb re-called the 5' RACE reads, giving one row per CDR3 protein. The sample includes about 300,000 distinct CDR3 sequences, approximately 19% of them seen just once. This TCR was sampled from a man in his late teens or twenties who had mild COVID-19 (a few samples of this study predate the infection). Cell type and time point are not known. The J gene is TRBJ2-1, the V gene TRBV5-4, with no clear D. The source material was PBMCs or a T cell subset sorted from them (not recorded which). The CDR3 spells CASSTPQSSYNEQFF. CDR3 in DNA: TGTGCCAGCAGCACCCCCCAGAGCTCCTACAATGAGCAGTTCTTC.